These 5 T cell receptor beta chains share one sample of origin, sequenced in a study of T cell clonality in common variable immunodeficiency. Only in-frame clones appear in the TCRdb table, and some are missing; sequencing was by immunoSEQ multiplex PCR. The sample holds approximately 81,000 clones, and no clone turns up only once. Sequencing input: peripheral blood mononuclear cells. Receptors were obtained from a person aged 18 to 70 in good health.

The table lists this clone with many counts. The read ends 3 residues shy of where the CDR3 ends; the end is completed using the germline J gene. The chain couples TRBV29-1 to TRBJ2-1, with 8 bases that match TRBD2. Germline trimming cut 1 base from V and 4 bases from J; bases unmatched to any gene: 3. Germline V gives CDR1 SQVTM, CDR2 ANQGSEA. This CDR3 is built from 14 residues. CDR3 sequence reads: CSVEAAGVYNEQFF. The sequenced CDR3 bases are TGCAGCGTTGAAGCAGCGGGGGTATACAATGAG.

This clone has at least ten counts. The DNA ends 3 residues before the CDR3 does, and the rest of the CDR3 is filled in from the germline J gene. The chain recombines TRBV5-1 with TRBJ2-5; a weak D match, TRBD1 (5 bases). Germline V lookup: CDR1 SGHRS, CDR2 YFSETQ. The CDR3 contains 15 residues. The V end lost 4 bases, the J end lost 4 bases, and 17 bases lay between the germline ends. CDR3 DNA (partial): TGCGCCAGCAGCCCAGTATGGGGCGAAGGAGAGACC. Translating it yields CASSPVWGEGET. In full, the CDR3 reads CASSPVWGEGETQYF.

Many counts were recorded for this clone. CDR3 region: CSASPPPDGYTF. Incomplete CDR3 DNA: TGCAGTGCTAGCCCTCCTCCCGATGGC. The J gene is TRBJ1-2, the V gene TRBV20-1; D is unclear. The read ends 3 residues shy of where the CDR3 ends; the end is completed using the germline J gene. CDR1 is DFQATT, CDR2 SNEGSKA, per germline (reference sequence). Deletions cut 3 bases from V and 6 bases from J, with 11 bases between. The CDR3 consists of 12 residues.

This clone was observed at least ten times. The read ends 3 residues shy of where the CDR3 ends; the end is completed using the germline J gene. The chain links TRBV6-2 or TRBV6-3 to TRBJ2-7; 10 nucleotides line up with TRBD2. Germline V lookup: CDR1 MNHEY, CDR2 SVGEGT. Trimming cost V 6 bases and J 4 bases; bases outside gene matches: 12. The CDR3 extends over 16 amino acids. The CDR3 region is CASRTTRLTSGYEQYF. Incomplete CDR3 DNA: TGTGCCAGCAGAACAACTCGGTTGACTAGCGGGTACGAG.

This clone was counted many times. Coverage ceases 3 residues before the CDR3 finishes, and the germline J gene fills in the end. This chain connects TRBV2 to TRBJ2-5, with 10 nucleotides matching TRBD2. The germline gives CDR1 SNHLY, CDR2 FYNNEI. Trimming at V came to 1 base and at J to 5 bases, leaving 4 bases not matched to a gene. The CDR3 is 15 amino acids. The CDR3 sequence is CASSEGSGRVETQYF. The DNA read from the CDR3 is TGTGCCAGCAGTGAAGGGAGCGGGAGGGTGGAGACC.